The source of this TCR beta chain is a study of cytomegalovirus exposure and HLA in healthy donors. Study-wide findings and caveats: Some public TCRs appeared in many individuals, while most sequences were rare. A later analysis found common viral pathogens apparently linked to several of the most significant clusters.

Turning to this clone: Its antigen is still unknown.

The ends lost 0 bases at V and 6 bases at J; junction bases unmatched: 4. The CDR3 contains 17 residues. Germline V lookup: CDR1 MGHDK, CDR2 SYGVNS. PCR employed 60 Vbeta and 13 Jbeta primers. Assay used: immunoSEQ multiplex PCR; TCRdb lists only in-frame clones, some missing. The ten top clones account for 6% to 7%, within a sample of around 50,000 clones. The sequence was obtained from a woman aged 40-49 years in good health and CMV-seronegative. Input material: PBMCs. The genes are TRBV25-1 and TRBJ2-1, with 14 nucleotides matching TRBD2. The CDR3 spells CASSEYSGLAGVNEQFF. The CDR3 DNA is TGTGCCAGCAGTGAATATTCGGGACTAGCGGGAGTCAATGAGCAGTTCTTC.